This T cell receptor (beta chain) is drawn from a study of early T cells in non-severe SARS-CoV-2 infection. Study-level results: Missing private and CD4 specificities, VDJdb matching favored anti-spike CD8 responses.

As regards this clonotype: Antigen: not known.

Germline V gene data show CDR1 as SGHRS and CDR2 as YFSETQ. The CDR3 has 12 amino acids. With 5 bases removed from V and 7 bases from J, the gap between germline ends came to 12 bases. TCRdb reprocessed the 5' RACE reads via MiXCR and lists one record per CDR3 protein. The table records tens of thousands of distinct CDR3 sequences, 6.8% of them present only once. V usage is TRBV5-1 and J usage is TRBJ1-1; the D is unclear. The starting material was whole blood, obtained at baseline. This sequence was found in an adult who was a healthcare worker with PCR-confirmed SARS-CoV-2 infection or an uninfected control (not recorded which). The CDR3 DNA reads as TGCGCCAGCAGTCGTACCCTGGATGAAGCTTTCTTT. Its translation is CASSRTLDEAFF.